The next 9 T cell receptor beta chains were all read from a single sample in a study of blood T cell repertoires in COVID-19. Measured with immunoSEQ multiplex PCR; TCRdb has only the in-frame clones, and not every one. The sample carries roughly 230,000 clones, roughly 84% recorded once. What was sequenced was PBMCs or T cells enriched from blood (not recorded which). The receptors originated from a man in his fifties who had recovered from COVID-19.

This rearrangement joins TRBV7-2 to TRBJ1-1; weak D call: TRBD1 (6 bases). CDR3 size: 18 residues. Between the trimmed V and J ends, which lost 1 base and 4 bases, there was a span of 22 bases. CDR1 and CDR2 from the germline V gene are SGHTA and FQGNSA. DNA of the CDR3: TGTGCCAGCAGCTTAGGCAGGGGAAGAAGGTTTGCGGGCACTGAAGCTTTCTTT. Protein product: CASSLGRGRRFAGTEAFF.

V and J are TRBV11-2 and TRBJ2-5, with 10 bases aligning to TRBD1. From germline, CDR1 is SGHAT and CDR2 FQNNGV. The CDR3 spans 17 residues. V lost 2 bases, J lost 7 bases, and 13 bases stayed unmatched. The CDR3 is CASSLSGGLGDRGTQYF. As DNA, the CDR3 is TGTGCCAGCAGCTTATCGGGTGGACTAGGGGACAGGGGGACCCAGTACTTC.

V usage is TRBV2 and J usage is TRBJ1-2, with TRBD1 matching over 11 bases. Germline V CDR1 and CDR2: SNHLY, FYNNEI. Germline trimming cut 1 base from V and 7 bases from J; bases unmatched to any gene: 8. This CDR3 region has 16 residues. CDR3 protein: CASSEESWTGGFGYTF. CDR3 sequence (DNA): TGTGCCAGCAGTGAAGAGTCGTGGACAGGGGGCTTTGGCTACACCTTC.

The rearrangement uses TRBV18 and TRBJ2-2; D gene ambiguous. V lost 6 bases, J lost 6 bases, and 8 bases lay in between. There are 12 residues in the CDR3. Germline values: CDR1 KGHSH, CDR2 LQKENI. Written as DNA, the CDR3 is TGTGCCAGCTCCTCCCCAGCCGGGGAGCTGTTTTTT. The encoded protein is CASSSPAGELFF. Full variable domain (rest looked up from reference TRBV18 and TRBJ2-2): NAGVMQNPRHLVRRRGQEARLRCSPMKGHSHVYWYRQLPEEGLKFMVYLQKENIIDESGMPKERFSAEFPKEGPSILRIQQVVRGDSAAYFCASSSPAGELFFGEGSRLTVL.

The J gene is TRBJ1-3, the V gene TRBV19, with D possibly matching TRBD1 (5 bases). The CDR3 contains 15 residues. V lost 4 bases and J 1 base, leaving 11 bases between the germline ends. Germline values: CDR1 LNHDA, CDR2 SQIVND (reference sequence). In DNA form, the CDR3 reads TGTGCCAGTAGTACGCAGACAGCTTCTGGAAACACCATATATTTT. It encodes CASSTQTASGNTIYF.

This chain links TRBV3-1 (or the pseudogene TRBV3-2) with TRBJ1-2; TRBD1 agrees at 9 bases. The CDR3 has 15 residues. Germline V gene lookup returns CDR1 LGHDT and CDR2 YNNKEL (reference sequence). J lost 7 bases, V lost 3 bases, and 9 bases had no gene match. This CDR3 is CASSHLLQGASGYTF. CDR3 in DNA: TGTGCCAGCAGCCACCTATTACAGGGGGCAAGTGGCTACACCTTC.

The V call is TRBV11-3, the J call TRBJ2-4, with unresolved D. Trimming took off 11 bases at V and 0 bases at J, with 20 bases between the two ends. The germline gives CDR1 SGHNT, CDR2 YENEEA. This CDR3 is 16 amino acids long. The CDR3 here is CASSKREEIAKNIQYF. CDR3 bases: TGTGCCTCCAGCAAGCGCGAGGAAATAGCCAAAAACATTCAGTACTTC.

The rearrangement links TRBV18 to TRBJ1-1; D is ambiguous. V dropped 3 bases and J dropped 4 bases, with 12 bases sitting between them. This CDR3 is built from 14 residues. Germline V CDR1 and CDR2: KGHSH, LQKENI. The CDR3 coding sequence is TGTGCCAGCTCACCTCCGAGTGGGCTCACTGAAGCTTTCTTT. Protein: CASSPPSGLTEAFF.

This chain uses TRBV3-1 (or the pseudogene TRBV3-2) with TRBJ1-1; no clear D. Germline V CDR1 and CDR2: LGHDT, YNNKEL (reference sequence). V gave up 4 bases and J gave up 0 bases, with 18 bases separating them. The CDR3 has 17 residues. In DNA, the CDR3 is TGTGCCAGCAGCCCCTATGCAGGTCAGATAATGAACACTGAAGCTTTCTTT. Translation gives CASSPYAGQIMNTEAFF.